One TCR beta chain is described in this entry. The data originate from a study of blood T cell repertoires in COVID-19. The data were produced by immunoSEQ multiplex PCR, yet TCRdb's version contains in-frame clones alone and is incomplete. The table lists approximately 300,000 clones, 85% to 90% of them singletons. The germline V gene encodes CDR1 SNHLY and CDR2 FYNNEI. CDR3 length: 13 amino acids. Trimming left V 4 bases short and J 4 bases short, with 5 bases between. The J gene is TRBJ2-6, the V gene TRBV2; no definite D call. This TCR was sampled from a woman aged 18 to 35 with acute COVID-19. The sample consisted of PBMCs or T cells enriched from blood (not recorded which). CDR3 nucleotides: TGTGCCAGCAGTGCCGGGGGGGCCAACGTCCTGACTTTC. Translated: CASSAGGANVLTF.